The 27 T cell receptor beta chains in this list originate from one sample, sequenced in a study of shared clonotypes between healthy human individuals. The protocol was immunoSEQ multiplex PCR, while the TCRdb copy is restricted to in-frame clones and leaves out a portion. The table includes roughly 1 million clones, roughly 75% detected once. The specimen sequenced was memory CD4+ T cells sorted from blood. Subset reported: CD45RA-negative fraction. The receptor source for this set is a man between 18 and 35 years old in good health.

A few counts support this clone. The gene calls are TRBV27 and TRBJ2-3; no firm D call. This CDR3 comprises 15 residues. The germline CDR1 and CDR2 sequences are MNHEY and SMNVEV (reference sequence). V lost 0 bases and J 2 bases, leaving 9 bases between the germline ends. CDR3 bases: TGTGCCAGCAGTTTATCGTCGCTTTACACAGATACGCAGTATTTT. Its protein product is CASSLSSLYTDTQYF.

The V gene is TRBV30, the J gene TRBJ2-2; TRBD2 matches 8 bases. Germline loops: CDR1 GTSNPN, CDR2 SVGIG (reference sequence). CDR3 size: 14 residues. V was clipped by 2 bases and J by 4 bases; unmatched bases: 3. CDR3 region: CAWSTLAGTGELFF. CDR3 nucleotides: TGTGCCTGGAGTACCCTAGCGGGCACCGGGGAGCTGTTTTTT.

V and J are TRBV10-3 and TRBJ2-7; TRBD2 matches at 11 bases. This CDR3 region has 15 residues. CDR1 and CDR2 (germline): ENHRY, SYGVKD. The trim removed 4 bases at V and 6 bases at J, leaving 8 bases unmatched. CDR3 amino acids: CAISAAVAGGPEQYF. The CDR3 region has the DNA TGTGCCATCAGTGCCGCGGTAGCGGGGGGGCCCGAGCAGTACTTC.

This CDR3 is CASGPSTGIGEQFF. CDR3 nucleotides: TGTGCTAGTGGTCCGAGCACAGGGATCGGGGAGCAGTTCTTC. The genes are TRBV12-5 and TRBJ2-1; TRBD1 might be the D (6 bases). The CDR3 loop spans 14 amino acids. The germline V gene encodes CDR1 LGHNT and CDR2 FRNRAP. Trimming removed 5 bases at V and 10 bases at J, with 18 bases between.

This clone was recorded only once. V and J are TRBV5-4 and TRBJ2-5; no clear D. This CDR3 has 15 residues. V was cut by 0 bases and J by 1 base, with 10 bases left in between. Germline V gives CDR1 SGHNT, CDR2 YYREEE (reference sequence). The CDR3 DNA reads as TGTGCCAGCAGCTTGGACTACACACTCCAAGAGACCCAGTACTTC. It translates to CASSLDYTLQETQYF. The full variable domain, rest sourced from reference TRBV5-4 and TRBJ2-5, is ETGVTQSPTHLIKTRGQQVTLRCSSQSGHNTVSWYQQALGQGPQFIFQYYREEENGRGNFPPRFSGLQFPNYSSELNVNALELDDSALYLCASSLDYTLQETQYFGPGTRLLVL.

CDR3 amino acids: CASSLESWGGGYTF. The CDR3 bases are TGTGCCAGCAGCTTAGAATCCTGGGGAGGGGGCTACACCTTC. The chain links TRBV11-2 to TRBJ1-2; D remains unclear. Germline V gene lookup returns CDR1 SGHAT and CDR2 FQNNGV. The CDR3 sequence is 14 residues long. V gave up 0 bases and J gave up 8 bases, with 13 bases separating them.

The rearrangement links TRBV10-1 to TRBJ2-5; D is unresolved. Per the germline V gene, CDR1 is WNHNN and CDR2 is SYGVQD (reference sequence). Trimming took off 1 base at V and 4 bases at J, with 7 bases between the two ends. This CDR3 is built from 13 residues. CDR3: CASSEWLGETQYF. Written as DNA, the CDR3 is TGCGCCAGCAGTGAGTGGCTAGGAGAGACCCAGTACTTC.

The rearrangement uses TRBV5-6 and TRBJ1-2, with no clear D. V lost 7 bases to trimming and J lost 3 bases, with 13 bases between them. This CDR3 region has 13 residues. From germline, CDR1 is SGHDT and CDR2 YYEEEE. CDR3 sequence: CASWTAGYYGYTF. In DNA form, the CDR3 reads TGTGCCAGCTGGACGGCGGGTTACTATGGCTACACCTTC.

This rearrangement joins TRBV30 to TRBJ1-2; a weak D match, TRBD1 (6 bases). V was trimmed by 2 bases and J by 6 bases, leaving 13 bases between them. The CDR3 sequence is 13 residues long. Per the germline V gene, CDR1 is GTSNPN and CDR2 is SVGIG (reference sequence). The CDR3 nucleotides are TGTGCCTGGAGTAGGGGGGAGTGGGATGGCTACACCTTC. Translated: CAWSRGEWDGYTF.

The chain combines TRBV5-6 with TRBJ1-1; no definite D call. V was clipped by 4 bases and J by 8 bases, with 12 bases between them. There are 12 residues in the CDR3. Germline loops: CDR1 SGHDT, CDR2 YYEEEE. The CDR3 loop is CASSLSSSEAFF. The CDR3 DNA sequence: TGTGCCAGCAGCCTGTCCTCCTCCGAAGCTTTCTTT.

This clone came up a few times. The rearrangement joins TRBV7-2 to TRBJ1-5; weak D call: TRBD1 (5 bases). V shed 2 bases and J shed 2 bases, with 10 bases lying between them. The CDR3 runs 15 residues. Germline CDR1 reads SGHTA; CDR2 reads FQGNSA. The CDR3 DNA sequence: TGTGCCAGCAGCTTAAGGGGAGGGGGCAATCAGCCCCAGCATTTT. It yields the protein CASSLRGGGNQPQHF. Full variable domain (remainder filled in from reference TRBV7-2 and TRBJ1-5): GAGVSQSPSNKVTEKGKDVELRCDPISGHTALYWYRQSLGQGLEFLIYFQGNSAPDKSGLPSDRFSAERTGGSVSTLTIQRTQQEDSAVYLCASSLRGGGNQPQHFGDGTRLSIL.

This clone was detected a few times. The CDR3 nucleotides read TGTGCCAGCAGTGAACAACAGTCCCTAGTAGCCAAAAACATTCAGTACTTC. Its translation: CASSEQQSLVAKNIQYF. The rearrangement joins TRBV6-1 to TRBJ2-4; D is uncertain. Germline lookup yields CDR1 MNHNS and CDR2 SASEGT. V lost 2 bases to trimming and J lost 0 bases, with 14 bases between them. This CDR3 spans 17 amino acids.

The rearrangement links TRBV30 to TRBJ2-7, with TRBD2 as a possible D gene (5 bases). The CDR3 is 14 residues long. Germline V lookup: CDR1 GTSNPN, CDR2 SVGIG (reference sequence). V lost 0 bases and J 3 bases, leaving 12 bases between the germline ends. CDR3 sequence: CAWSVLDRGYEQYF. The CDR3 bases are TGTGCCTGGAGTGTATTGGACCGGGGCTACGAGCAGTACTTC.

CDR3: CASSLGQGSYGYTF. CDR3 sequence (DNA): TGTGCCAGCTCACTGGGACAGGGAAGCTATGGCTACACCTTC. The rearrangement uses TRBV18 and TRBJ1-2; 9 positions match TRBD1. CDR3 length: 14 residues. After removal of 4 bases from V and 4 bases from J, the junction contained 4 bases not matched to a gene. The germline V gene encodes CDR1 KGHSH and CDR2 LQKENI.

CDR3 sequence (DNA): TGTGCCAGCAGCTTCCTGGAGAGGTCGGCTGAAGCTTTCTTT. Protein: CASSFLERSAEAFF. J is TRBJ1-1 and V is TRBV7-8; D remains unclear. CDR3 length: 14 amino acids. CDR1 is SGHVS and CDR2 is FQNEAQ in the germline V gene. Trimming removed 3 bases at V and 6 bases at J, with 14 bases between.

On this clone: Distinct nucleotide sequences in the sample also encode this CDR3. Here the CDR3 reads CASSLQPGPQETQYF. The CDR3 DNA is TGCGCCAGCAGCTTGCAACCGGGACCGCAAGAGACCCAGTACTTC. This chain links TRBV5-1 with TRBJ2-5; D may correspond to TRBD1 or TRBD2 (5 bases each). Germline CDR1 reads SGHRS; CDR2 reads YFSETQ. The CDR3 is made up of 15 amino acids. The V gene lost 1 base and the J gene lost 2 bases, with 12 bases spanning the gap.

The chain joins TRBV11-2 to TRBJ2-2; D gene ambiguous. V was cut by 0 bases and J by 3 bases, with 11 bases left in between. The CDR3 extends over 16 amino acids. Germline CDR1 is SGHAT and CDR2 is FQNNGV. In DNA, the CDR3 is TGTGCCAGCAGCTTAGAGGGAAGCCGATACACCGGGGAGCTGTTTTTT. This sequence encodes CASSLEGSRYTGELFF.

Only a few counts were recorded for this clone. The identical CDR3 is also encoded by other nucleotide sequences in the sample. This chain uses TRBV30 with TRBJ1-2; D perhaps matches TRBD1 (6 bases). Germline loops: CDR1 GTSNPN, CDR2 SVGIG (reference sequence). V shed 1 base and J shed 4 bases, with 10 bases lying between them. There are 13 residues in the CDR3. The CDR3 here is CAWSARGGYGYTF. The CDR3 DNA reads TGTGCCTGGAGTGCCAGGGGTGGCTATGGCTACACCTTC.

V is TRBV27 and J is TRBJ1-2, with TRBD1 as a possible D gene (6 bases). The ends were cut back, 8 bases at V and 8 bases at J, with 18 bases in the middle. The CDR3 totals 13 residues. Per germline, CDR1 MNHEY and CDR2 SMNVEV (reference sequence). The CDR3 sequence: CASQEVRGGGYTF. For the CDR3, the DNA is TGTGCCAGCCAAGAGGTCAGGGGCGGGGGCTACACCTTC.

This sequence joins TRBV29-1 and TRBJ2-1; 7 bases agree with TRBD1. Germline CDR1 is SQVTM and CDR2 is ANQGSEA. V lost 6 bases and J lost 4; bases outside the gene matches: 6. CDR3 length: 13 amino acids. The DNA for the CDR3 is TGCAGCGTGCCTCGACAGGGTTACAATGAGCAGTTCTTC. It specifies CSVPRQGYNEQFF.

This sequence joins TRBV7-9 and TRBJ1-2; TRBD1 is a possible D gene (6 bases). Trimming shortened V by 5 bases and J by 4 bases, and 11 bases separated the two germline ends. The germline gives CDR1 SEHNR, CDR2 FQNEAQ (reference sequence). The CDR3 has 13 residues. CDR3 protein: CASSIGQSYGYTF. The CDR3 DNA follows: TGTGCCAGCAGCATTGGACAGAGCTATGGCTACACCTTC.

The chain is built from TRBV11-3 and TRBJ2-7, with 12 positions matching TRBD1. The germline gives CDR1 SGHNT, CDR2 YENEEA. The CDR3 has 14 amino acids. V dropped 6 bases and J dropped 7; count of bases not matched to a gene: 7. CDR3 in DNA: TGTGCCAGCAGATTGGGACAGGGGGCGGGAGAGCAGTACTTC. Its protein is CASRLGQGAGEQYF.

This clone was seen once. The chain couples TRBV30 to TRBJ2-3; tentative D call: TRBD2 (5 bases). This CDR3 has 12 amino acids. The V and J ends lost 3 bases and 6 bases respectively, with 10 bases between them. In germline, CDR1 is GTSNPN, CDR2 SVGIG (reference sequence). The CDR3 sequence: CAWREGSDTQYF. CDR3 nucleotide sequence: TGTGCCTGGAGAGAGGGATCCGATACGCAGTATTTT.

Note on this clone: Other DNA sequences in this specimen translate into the identical CDR3. The gene calls are TRBV19 and TRBJ1-6; TRBD1 aligns across 7 bases. The germline V gene encodes CDR1 LNHDA and CDR2 SQIVND (reference sequence). The CDR3 consists of 13 residues. Unmatched junction bases numbered 2, after V lost 6 bases and J lost 6 bases. The CDR3: CASRRDSNSPLHF. CDR3 coding DNA: TGTGCCAGTAGACGGGACAGTAATTCACCCCTCCACTTT.

V is TRBV28 and J is TRBJ2-7; no clear D gene. CDR1 and CDR2 (germline): MDHEN, SYDVKM. CDR3 length: 13 amino acids. V was shortened by 3 bases and J by 6 bases, with 12 bases between the two germline ends. The CDR3 region is CASSFMGSAEQYF. The DNA of the CDR3 is TGTGCCAGCAGTTTTATGGGGTCGGCCGAGCAGTACTTC.

The chain is built from TRBV19 and TRBJ1-5; tentative D call: TRBD1 (6 bases). The CDR3 sequence is 15 residues long. The V and J ends lost 8 bases and 0 bases respectively, with 14 bases between them. Germline V gene data show CDR1 as LNHDA and CDR2 as SQIVND (reference sequence). The CDR3 bases are TGTGCCAGTTTAACAGGGCTTGATAGCAATCAGCCCCAGCATTTT. This encodes CASLTGLDSNQPQHF.

The chain has TRBV29-1 and TRBJ2-3; D is uncertain. Germline lookup yields CDR1 SQVTM and CDR2 ANQGSEA. The V and J ends lost 8 bases and 0 bases respectively, with 12 bases between them. The CDR3 consists of 13 residues. CDR3 region: CSHRVSSTDTQYF. In nucleotides, the CDR3 is TGCAGCCACCGGGTGTCTAGCACAGATACGCAGTATTTT.